A selection of T cell receptor beta chains follows, all from one sample in a study of T cell responses to AZD1222 COVID-19 vaccine. Profiled with immunoSEQ multiplex PCR; TCRdb holds only in-frame clones, not every one. The table has 140,000 to 150,000 clones, 85% to 95% seen once. Sequences were derived from peripheral blood, sampled on day 0 of AZD1222 vaccination. The receptors were sampled from an adult in good health. The CDR3 runs from the conserved cysteine through the conserved F or W. The D gene is left open where the match is weak. Expanded clones are given a class, and other clones once, few, many or no size at all.

TRBV29-1	TRBJ1-1	-	-	TGCAGCGTTGCCACAGCCGCTGAAGCTTTCTTT	CSVATAAEAFF
TRBV30	TRBJ2-6	-	-	TGTGCCTGGAGTGTGTACAGGGAAACTTTCTCTGGGGCCAACGTCCTGACTTTC	CAWSVYRETFSGANVLTF
TRBV5-4	TRBJ1-2	TRBD1	-	TGTGCCAGCAGTTTTGCCCCGGGACAGGGGGCGTTGGGCTACACCTTC	CASSFAPGQGALGYTF
TRBV27	TRBJ2-7	TRBD2	-	TGTGCCAGCAGTTTCTCGGGGGGAAACTACGAGCAGTACTTC	CASSFSGGNYEQYF
TRBV30	TRBJ2-3	-	-	TGTGCCTGGAGTGTAAATGAGGGGGGGCTCCGGTATTTT	CAWSVNEGGLRYF
TRBV7-9	TRBJ2-7	-	-	TGTGCCAGCAGCCCCGGGACACAGGCAAGCGAGCAGTACTTC	CASSPGTQASEQYF
TRBV5-1	TRBJ2-7	-	-	TGCGCCAGCAGCTTAAGTGCAGACTCCTACGAGCAGTACTTC	CASSLSADSYEQYF
TRBV3-1/TRBV3-2	TRBJ1-4	-	once	TGTGCCAGCAGCCAAACTTCCGGGACGTCGAATGAAAAACTGTTTTTT	CASSQTSGTSNEKLFF
TRBV27	TRBJ1-2	TRBD1	-	TGTGCCAGCAGTTTCGGGACAGGGAGGTCGTTTGGCTACACCTTC	CASSFGTGRSFGYTF
TRBV11-2	TRBJ1-2	-	-	TGTGCCAGCAGCTTAGACTATATGAGGAGCGTCTATGGCTACACCTTC	CASSLDYMRSVYGYTF
TRBV5-5	TRBJ2-1	-	-	TGTGCCAGCAGCTTGATATTGGCGAACAATGAGCAGTTCTTC	CASSLILANNEQFF
TRBV7-9	TRBJ1-1	-	once	TGTGCCAGCAGCCCAGGTGGGGGGGCCCGGAACACTGAAGCTTTCTTT	CASSPGGGARNTEAFF
TRBV28	TRBJ1-2	-	-	TGTGCCAGCACAATGGGGCAGAATGGCTACACCTTC	CASTMGQNGYTF
TRBV4-1	TRBJ1-6	TRBD1	-	TGCGCCAGCAGACCGGGACAGGGGAGTGAATCACCCCTCCACTTT	CASRPGQGSESPLHF
TRBV21-1	TRBJ1-5	-	once	TGTGCCAGCTTCACGACCGATCAGCCCCAGCATTTT	CASFTTDQPQHF
TRBV4-1	TRBJ1-4	-	once	TGCGCCAGCAGCCAAGATCGACAGATTTATGAAAAACTGTTTTTT	CASSQDRQIYEKLFF
TRBV5-1	TRBJ1-2	-	once	TGCGCCAGCAGCTTGGGTGGGACGAATGGCTACACCTTC	CASSLGGTNGYTF
TRBV18	TRBJ2-2	-	-	TGTGCCAGCTCACCAATTGGGGGGCGCAACACCGGGGAGCTGTTTTTT	CASSPIGGRNTGELFF
TRBV11-2	TRBJ1-1	TRBD1	-	TGTGCCAGCAGCTTCTTGGGCAGGGGGACTGAAGCTTTCTTT	CASSFLGRGTEAFF
TRBV29-1	TRBJ1-5	-	once	TGCAGCGTTGTAATACAGGATGTCAATCAGCCCCAGCATTTT	CSVVIQDVNQPQHF
TRBV7-3	TRBJ2-2	-	once	TGTGCCAGCAGCTTAAACGGGGAGCTGTTTTTT	CASSLNGELFF
TRBV13	TRBJ1-2	-	-	TGTGCCAGCAGCCCTATGGTGGGCGGCTACACCTTC	CASSPMVGGYTF
TRBV2	TRBJ2-5	-	few	TGTGCCAGCAGTGCGTTAGCAAGCGGAGAGACCCAGTACTTC	CASSALASGETQYF
TRBV13	TRBJ1-2	-	once	TGTGCCAGCAGCTTAGGACGGGTCTATGGCTACACCTTC	CASSLGRVYGYTF
TRBV5-6	TRBJ1-1	-	-	TGTGCCAGCAGCTTGGGGGTCACTGAAGCTTTCTTT	CASSLGVTEAFF
TRBV19	TRBJ2-3	TRBD2	-	TGTGCCAGTAGTAGTTCGGGACTAGGTACAGATACGCAGTATTTT	CASSSSGLGTDTQYF
TRBV5-4	TRBJ1-4	TRBD1	-	TGTGCCAGCAGCCCGGACAGGGGGCGTGAAAAACTGTTTTTT	CASSPDRGREKLFF
TRBV6-1	TRBJ1-4	-	-	TGTGCCAGCAGTGAAGCGGTGGTTGATGAAAAACTGTTTTTT	CASSEAVVDEKLFF
TRBV19	TRBJ1-3	-	-	TGTGCCTGTGTAGGGGACAACTCTGGAAACACCATATATTTT	CACVGDNSGNTIYF
TRBV9	TRBJ2-3	TRBD2	-	TGTGCCAGCAGCGTGGGACTAGCGGGGGGCGAGGATACGCAGTATTTT	CASSVGLAGGEDTQYF
TRBV27	TRBJ1-6	TRBD1	-	TGTGCCAGCAGTCCAGGACAGGGAGGCTCACCCCTCCACTTT	CASSPGQGGSPLHF
TRBV10-3	TRBJ2-3	TRBD1	-	TGTGCCTCCCGACAGGGGGCAACAGATACGCAGTATTTT	CASRQGATDTQYF
TRBV2	TRBJ1-5	-	once	TGTGCCAGCAGTGAACGCGGTGGGAGCAATCAGCCCCAGCATTTT	CASSERGGSNQPQHF
TRBV19	TRBJ1-3	-	-	TGTGCCAGTAGTATAGTGGGATCTGGAAACACCATATATTTT	CASSIVGSGNTIYF
TRBV7-9	TRBJ1-1	TRBD1	-	TGTGCCAGCAGCTTAGCTCACGGACTAAGGACAGGGCTGAACACTGAAGCTTTCTTT	CASSLAHGLRTGLNTEAFF
TRBV5-8	TRBJ1-1	TRBD1	-	TGTGCCAGCAGTAGAGACAGGGGGGGTACGGCTTTCTTT	CASSRDRGGTAFF
TRBV27	TRBJ1-1	-	-	TGTGCCAGCAGTTTAAGGGCAGGGAAGGTTGAAGCTTTCTTT	CASSLRAGKVEAFF
TRBV5-1	TRBJ1-6	TRBD1	-	TGCGCCAGCAGCCTAGCCGGGACAGCCTCACCCCTCCACTTT	CASSLAGTASPLHF
TRBV5-1	TRBJ1-1	TRBD1	-	TGCGCCAGCAGCTTCCAGGGGGCTCCTGAAGCTTTCTTT	CASSFQGAPEAFF
TRBV19	TRBJ1-1	TRBD1	-	TGTGCCAGTAGTATAGTATGGACAGGGGGAGTAGCTTTCTTT	CASSIVWTGGVAFF
TRBV5-4	TRBJ2-4	-	once	TGTGCCAGCAGCTGGGGGTTAGAAGCCAAAAACATTCAGTACTTC	CASSWGLEAKNIQYF
TRBV7-3	TRBJ1-2	-	-	TGTGCCAGCAGCCCACGACAGGTTCATGGCTACACCTTC	CASSPRQVHGYTF
TRBV6-1	TRBJ2-5	-	-	TGTGCCAGCAGGGAAGAAGAGACCCAGTACTTC	CASREEETQYF
TRBV4-3	TRBJ2-7	TRBD1	medium-sized	TGCGCCAGCAGCCAAGAATCGGTAGGGGGCAAGCAGTACTTC	CASSQESVGGKQYF
TRBV5-3	TRBJ1-4	-	once	TGTGCCGCTAACAGCGAACTGTTTTTT	CAANSELFF
TRBV6-1	TRBJ1-2	-	-	TGTGCCAGCAGTGAAGCGGAAACAGGTTTTGGCTACACCTTC	CASSEAETGFGYTF
TRBV30	TRBJ1-5	-	-	TGTGCCTGGAGTGGAAAAATTTACAGGGATCAGCCCCAGCATTTT	CAWSGKIYRDQPQHF
TRBV5-1	TRBJ1-5	-	-	TGCGCCAGCAGCTTGGGGCAGGGGAGCAATCAGCCCCAGCATTTT	CASSLGQGSNQPQHF
TRBV18	TRBJ2-7	-	-	TGTGCCAGCTCACCCCGAGAGTGGTACGAGCAGTACTTC	CASSPREWYEQYF
TRBV11-2	TRBJ1-3	-	-	TGTGCCAGCAGCTTAGCCCCTAGGGGGGGTCTAGGAAACACCATATATTTT	CASSLAPRGGLGNTIYF
TRBV29-1	TRBJ2-7	TRBD1	-	TGCAGCGTTGAAGGAACGGGACAGGGTATCAACGAGCAGTACTTC	CSVEGTGQGINEQYF